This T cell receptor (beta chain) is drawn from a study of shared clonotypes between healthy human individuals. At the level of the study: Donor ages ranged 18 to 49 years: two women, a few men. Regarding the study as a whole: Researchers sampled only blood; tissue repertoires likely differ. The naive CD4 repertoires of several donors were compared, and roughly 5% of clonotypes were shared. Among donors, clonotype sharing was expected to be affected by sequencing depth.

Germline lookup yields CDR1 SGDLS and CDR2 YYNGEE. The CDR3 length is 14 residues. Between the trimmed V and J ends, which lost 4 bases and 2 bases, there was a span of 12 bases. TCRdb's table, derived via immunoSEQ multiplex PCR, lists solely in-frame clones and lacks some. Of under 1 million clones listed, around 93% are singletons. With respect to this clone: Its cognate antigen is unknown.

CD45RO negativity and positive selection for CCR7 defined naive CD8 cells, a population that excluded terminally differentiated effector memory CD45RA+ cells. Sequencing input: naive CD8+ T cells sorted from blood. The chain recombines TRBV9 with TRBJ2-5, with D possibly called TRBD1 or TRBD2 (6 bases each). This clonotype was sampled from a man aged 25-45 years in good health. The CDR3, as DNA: TGTGCCAGCAGCCTAGGGGGGATTCAAGAGACCCAGTACTTC. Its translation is CASSLGGIQETQYF.